Reported below is one TCR beta chain. This entry comes from a study of blood T cell repertoires in COVID-19. The participants were between roughly 18 and 89 years old and came from about two dozen US areas. Each exposed participant met a COVID-19 case in the 2 weeks preceding study entry. In the study's own analysis: Scientists estimated how many nucleated cells there were by amplifying reference gene primers. Produced via immunoSEQ multiplex PCR; TCRdb's table is partial and in-frame only. Clone size and V and J calls were adopted from that table, with D and trimming inferred from the DNA. The sample has approximately 400,000 clones; 91% are singletons. This CDR3 contains 14 residues. Germline V lookup: CDR1 KGHDR, CDR2 SFDVKD. With 3 bases removed from V and 3 bases from J, the gap between germline ends came to 10 bases.

The sequencing input was PBMCs or T cells enriched from blood (not recorded which). This receptor was obtained from a woman in her thirties or forties who had been exposed to COVID-19. V gene TRBV24-1 combines with J gene TRBJ1-1; D call uncertain. The CDR3 DNA follows: TGTGCCACCAGTGATCCGTTATCGGACACTGAAGCTTTCTTT. Translation: CATSDPLSDTEAFF.